This T cell receptor (beta chain) stems from a study of chemoradiotherapy in HPV16-positive cancers. Study-wide results and caveats: HPV-responsive T-cell expansion during chemoradiotherapy was linked to improved recurrence-free survival in HPV16-positive patients. During treatment, candidate HPV-specific clones and E7-related motifs expanded in tumor.

Data came from immunoSEQ multiplex PCR; TCRdb stores just in-frame clones and leaves some out. The repertoire holds roughly 25,000 clones, with approximately 84% as singletons. V lost 0 bases and J lost 4, with 8 bases in between. Germline CDR1 reads SGHNT; CDR2 reads YYREEE (reference sequence). The CDR3 sequence is 15 residues long. This clone appeared once. No antigen is known for it. Over chemoradiotherapy, repertoires were sampled more than once. This rearrangement joins TRBV5-4 to TRBJ2-6; D is unclear. The source material was blood, sampled from a patient who underwent chemoradiotherapy. The clonotype originates from a human donor with HPV-associated anogenital cancer. In nucleotides, the CDR3 is TGTGCCAGCAGCTTGGAGGGCTCCGGGGCCAACGTCCTGACTTTC. Encoded protein: CASSLEGSGANVLTF.